This entry is about one T cell receptor (beta chain). Its antigen is undetermined. To make TCR beta libraries, researchers used iRepertoire HTBI primers and Arm-PCR of CDR3 regions. Under the authors' procedure: The study identified roughly 59 TRBV and some 15 TRBJ segments across samples. TCRdb independently ran MiXCR on the multiplex PCR reads; one entry per CDR3 protein. TCRdb's processing, not the study's, gives the V and J calls here. In the table there are under 500,000 distinct CDR3 sequences, 20% to 25% of which are singletons. The data were obtained in a study of regulatory T cells in long-lasting Graves disease. Overall study context: Positive TSH receptor antibodies alongside over 5 years of antithyroid drugs were what marked Graves' disease as persistent. Study findings and constraints: Accuracy may have been reduced by the small sample size. With persistent disease, TRBV28, TRBJ1-2 and TRBJ2-5 were the favored segments.

Germline lookup yields CDR1 SGHKS and CDR2 YYEKEE (reference sequence). V trimming: 0 bases; J trimming: 4 bases; junction bases outside the gene matches: 6. The CDR3 contains 15 residues. Time point denoted: persistent/refractory GD, antithyroid drugs over 5 years with positive TRAb. The TCR library was made from RNA extracted from PBMCs. Sequencing used peripheral blood mononuclear cells (PBMCs), obtained when the disease was refractory, from a patient treated with antithyroid drugs. The V and J genes are TRBV5-5 and TRBJ1-1, with 7 bases lining up with TRBD1. This sequence originates from a female donor with Graves disease. The CDR3 region is CASSLVWQGVTEAFF. Written as DNA, the CDR3 is TGTGCCAGCAGCTTGGTTTGGCAGGGGGTCACTGAAGCTTTCTTT.